This TCR beta chain was profiled in a study of T cell responses to AZD1222 COVID-19 vaccine. Study results and caveats: Most donors were white British and more were female, and clonal diversity was possibly underestimated. Among spike-specific TCRs, nearly half reportedly target unmutated variant regions. Every sample of the repertoires postdated the peak T cell response. Baseline antibody screening turned up just six seropositive AZD1222 recipients.

The CDR3 spans 14 residues. J was trimmed by 7 bases and V by 4 bases; bases with no gene match: 9. Germline V gene sequence: CDR1 SNHLY, CDR2 FYNNEI. In regard to this clone: Its target is unknown.

This table comes from immunoSEQ multiplex PCR, and its TCRdb copy is limited to in-frame clones, with some not included. The sample contains about 92,000 clones, roughly 88% of which appear only once. The chain employs TRBV2 and TRBJ1-1; 7 bases map to TRBD1. Source: peripheral blood, taken on day 0 of AZD1222 vaccination. This TCR was recovered from an adult in good health. The CDR3: CASSVQGVFGEAFF. The CDR3 nucleotides read TGTGCCAGCAGTGTTCAGGGGGTGTTTGGTGAAGCTTTCTTT.